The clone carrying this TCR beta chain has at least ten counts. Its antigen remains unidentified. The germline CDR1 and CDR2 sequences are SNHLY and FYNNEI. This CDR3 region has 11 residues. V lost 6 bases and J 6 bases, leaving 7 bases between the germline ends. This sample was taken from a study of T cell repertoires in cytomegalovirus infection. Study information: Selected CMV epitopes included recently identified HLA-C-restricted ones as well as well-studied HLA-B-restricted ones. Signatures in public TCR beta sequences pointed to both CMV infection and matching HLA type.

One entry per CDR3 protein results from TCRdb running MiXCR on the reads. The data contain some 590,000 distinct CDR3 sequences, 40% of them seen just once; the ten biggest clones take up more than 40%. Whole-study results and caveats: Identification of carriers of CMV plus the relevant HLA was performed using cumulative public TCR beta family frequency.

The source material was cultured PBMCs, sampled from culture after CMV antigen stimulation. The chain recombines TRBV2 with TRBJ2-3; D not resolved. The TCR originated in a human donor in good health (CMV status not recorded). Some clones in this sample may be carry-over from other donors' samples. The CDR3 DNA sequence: TGTGCCAGCAGCGTTGGCGATACGCAGTATTTT. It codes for CASSVGDTQYF.